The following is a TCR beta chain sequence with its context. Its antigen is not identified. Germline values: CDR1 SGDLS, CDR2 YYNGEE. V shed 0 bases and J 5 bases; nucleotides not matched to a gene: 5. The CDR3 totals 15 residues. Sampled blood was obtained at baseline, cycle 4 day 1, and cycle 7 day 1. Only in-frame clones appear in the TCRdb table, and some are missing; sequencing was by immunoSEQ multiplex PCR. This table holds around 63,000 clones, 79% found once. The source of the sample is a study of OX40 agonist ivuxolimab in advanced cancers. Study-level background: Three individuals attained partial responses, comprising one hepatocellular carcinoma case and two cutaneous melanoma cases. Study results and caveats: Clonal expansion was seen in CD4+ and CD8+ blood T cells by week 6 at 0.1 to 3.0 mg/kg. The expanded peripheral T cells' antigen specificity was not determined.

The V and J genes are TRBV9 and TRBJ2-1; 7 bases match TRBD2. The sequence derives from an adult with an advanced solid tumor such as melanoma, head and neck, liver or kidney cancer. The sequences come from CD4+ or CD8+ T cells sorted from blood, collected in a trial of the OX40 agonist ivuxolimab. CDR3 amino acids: CASSVEAGRDNEQFF. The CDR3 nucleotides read TGTGCCAGCAGCGTAGAAGCAGGGAGGGACAATGAGCAGTTCTTC. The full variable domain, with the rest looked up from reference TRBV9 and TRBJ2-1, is DSGVTQTPKHLITATGQRVTLRCSPRSGDLSVYWYQQSLDQGLQFLIQYYNGEERAKGNILERFSAQQFPDLHSELNLSSLELGDSALYFCASSVEAGRDNEQFFGPGTRLTVL.